The 31 T cell receptor beta chains given below trace back to one sample, sequenced in a study of T cell responses to AZD1222 COVID-19 vaccine. Clones were read by immunoSEQ multiplex PCR, and TCRdb kept only the in-frame ones, dropping some. Here the sample spans about 170,000 clones, roughly nine tenths being singletons. The starting material was peripheral blood, obtained on day 0 of AZD1222 vaccination. The receptors were sampled from an adult in good health.

The chain carries TRBV6-6 and TRBJ2-1; a possible D gene is TRBD2 (7 bases). Germline assignment: CDR1 MNHNY and CDR2 SVGAGI (reference sequence). CDR3 length: 14 amino acids. With 2 bases removed from V and 14 bases from J, the gap between germline ends came to 19 bases. The chain's CDR3 is CASSYLGGGGKEFF. The CDR3 bases are TGTGCCAGCAGTTACCTTGGGGGCGGGGGTAAGGAGTTCTTC.

The chain is built from TRBV4-1 and TRBJ1-1; D possibly corresponds to TRBD1 (6 bases). CDR1 and CDR2 (germline): MGHRA, YSYEKL. V dropped 1 base and J dropped 1 base, with 13 bases sitting between them. The CDR3 covers 16 residues. The CDR3, as DNA: TGCGCCAGCAGCCAAGCGCGGGTGGGGGCGAACACTGAAGCTTTCTTT. Its translation is CASSQARVGANTEAFF.

The chain uses TRBV28 and TRBJ1-4; 12 bases match TRBD1. The CDR3 totals 15 residues. J lost 10 bases, V lost 5 bases, and 8 bases had no gene match. CDR1 and CDR2 from the germline V gene are MDHEN and SYDVKM. CDR3 sequence (DNA): TGTGCCAGCAGTCTTCTCGGGACAGGGGGCGGAAAACTGTTTTTT. Amino acid sequence: CASSLLGTGGGKLFF.

The V call is TRBV4-3, the J call TRBJ1-3; 12 bases map to TRBD1. This CDR3 has 18 amino acids. V lost 0 bases, J lost 4 bases, and 7 bases stayed unmatched. Germline CDR1 is LGHNA and CDR2 is YSLEER. As DNA, the CDR3 is TGCGCCAGCAGCCAAGAGGGACAGGGGGCCGGAACGGGAAACACCATATATTTT. It encodes CASSQEGQGAGTGNTIYF.

The chain couples TRBV30 to TRBJ2-2, with TRBD2 identical over 7 bases. This CDR3 comprises 16 residues. Germline V gene data show CDR1 as GTSNPN and CDR2 as SVGIG (reference sequence). Losses at the gene ends were 3 bases for V and 4 bases for J; bases not matched to a gene: 11. The CDR3 loop is CAWSLRAGAGTGELFF. The CDR3 coding sequence is TGTGCCTGGAGCCTTCGTGCGGGAGCGGGCACCGGGGAGCTGTTTTTT.

The J gene is TRBJ2-1, the V gene TRBV12-3 or TRBV12-4, with 10 bases matching TRBD1. V shed 6 bases, J shed 6 bases, and the junction held 2 bases outside the gene matches. This CDR3 comprises 13 residues. The CDR3 DNA reads TGTGCCAGCAGGGGGGACAGGGGCAATGAGCAGTTCTTC. Translation gives CASRGDRGNEQFF.

The rearrangement joins TRBV5-1 to TRBJ2-5, with TRBD2 matching over 7 bases. V gave up 4 bases and J gave up 3 bases; unmatched junction bases: 9. This CDR3 region has 15 residues. The germline gives CDR1 SGHRS, CDR2 YFSETQ. CDR3 region: CASSREGPSEETQYF. CDR3 bases: TGCGCCAGCAGCAGGGAGGGGCCCTCCGAAGAGACCCAGTACTTC.

J is TRBJ1-1 and V is TRBV6-6, with unresolved D. Trimming removed 6 bases from V and 0 bases from J, with 8 bases in between. Germline loops: CDR1 MNHNY, CDR2 SVGAGI (reference sequence). CDR3 size: 13 residues. The DNA for the CDR3 is TGTGCCAGCAGCTCTACGGTGAACACTGAAGCTTTCTTT. It is translated as CASSSTVNTEAFF.

The chain uses TRBV19 and TRBJ1-4; possibly TRBD1 for D (6 bases). Trimming pared 6 bases from V and 3 bases from J, leaving 17 bases between. From germline, CDR1 is LNHDA and CDR2 SQIVND (reference sequence). The CDR3 totals 16 residues. As DNA, the CDR3 is TGTGCCAGTAGCTATATCCCAGGGGAGGCTAATGAAAAACTGTTTTTT. Translating it yields CASSYIPGEANEKLFF.

The CDR3 loop is CASSLGSFTDTQYF. The CDR3 DNA is TGTGCCAGCAGCTTAGGAAGTTTCACAGATACGCAGTATTTT. The chain uses TRBV11-3 and TRBJ2-3; no firm D call. The V gene's germline CDR1 is SGHNT and CDR2 YENEEA. The V and J ends lost 1 base and 2 bases respectively, with 7 bases between them. This CDR3 has 14 amino acids.

The chain recombines TRBV5-4 with TRBJ1-6, with D perhaps TRBD1 (5 bases). The germline gives CDR1 SGHNT, CDR2 YYREEE (reference sequence). The CDR3 has 16 amino acids. V lost 4 bases, J lost 4 bases, and 15 bases lay in between. This CDR3 is CASSRITGKYNSPLHF. The CDR3 coding sequence is TGTGCCAGCAGCAGAATAACAGGAAAGTATAATTCACCCCTCCACTTT.

The chain couples TRBV6-5 to TRBJ2-4; D is undetermined. V dropped 8 bases and J dropped 0 bases, with 11 bases sitting between them. The length of the CDR3 is 14 residues. The germline CDR1 and CDR2 sequences are MNHEY and SVGAGI. The CDR3 loop is CASPSRVAKNIQYF. The DNA for the CDR3 is TGTGCCAGCCCCTCTAGGGTAGCCAAAAACATTCAGTACTTC.

The genes are TRBV19 and TRBJ1-5; D unclear. This CDR3 is built from 14 residues. Germline-derived CDR1 and CDR2 are LNHDA and SQIVND (reference sequence). Trimming cost V 6 bases and J 6 bases, with 15 bases left between them. The CDR3 region has the DNA TGTGCCAGTAGGACGAATGGAGTCGGTCAGCCCCAGCATTTT. Protein sequence: CASRTNGVGQPQHF.

The chain uses TRBV28 and TRBJ1-5; TRBD1 aligns across 7 bases. CDR1 is MDHEN and CDR2 is SYDVKM in the germline V gene. V shed 3 bases and J 3 bases; nucleotides not matched to a gene: 14. CDR3 size: 18 residues. In nucleotides, the CDR3 is TGTGCCAGCAGTTTTCCCCAGGGGGAGGGGTCCCTCAATCAGCCCCAGCATTTT. Translated: CASSFPQGEGSLNQPQHF. The entire variable domain, with the rest obtained from reference TRBV28 and TRBJ1-5, is as follows: DVKVTQSSRYLVKRTGEKVFLECVQDMDHENMFWYRQDPGLGLRLIYFSYDVKMKEKGDIPEGYSVSREKKERFSLILESASTNQTSMYLCASSFPQGEGSLNQPQHFGDGTRLSIL.

The sample holds one count of this clone. The chain uses TRBV5-4 and TRBJ1-3, with a tentative D call TRBD1 (5 bases). The CDR3 runs 17 residues. CDR1 SGHNT and CDR2 YYREEE come from the germline V gene (reference sequence). Trimming left V 0 bases short and J 7 bases short, with 20 bases between. The CDR3 DNA follows: TGTGCCAGCAGCTTGGGGTCGACAGCACTTGGAGGGAACACCATATATTTT. Its translation: CASSLGSTALGGNTIYF.

The chain has TRBV25-1 and TRBJ2-7; 14 bases align to TRBD2. V dropped 2 bases and J dropped 2; count of bases not matched to a gene: 2. The CDR3 is 16 residues long. The germline V gene encodes CDR1 MGHDK and CDR2 SYGVNS. The CDR3, as DNA: TGTGCCAGCAGTGAAGGACTAGCGGGAGGCACCTACGAGCAGTACTTC. This gives the protein CASSEGLAGGTYEQYF.

The chain's CDR3 is CASSPSLETQYF. For the CDR3, the DNA is TGTGCCAGCTCACCTAGCCTCGAGACCCAGTACTTC. V usage is TRBV18 and J usage is TRBJ2-5, with D unresolved. V lost 3 bases, J lost 5 bases, and 7 bases lay in between. This CDR3 has 12 residues. CDR1 is KGHSH, CDR2 LQKENI, per germline.

The chain links TRBV7-3 to TRBJ1-6, with D unresolved. The CDR3 consists of 13 residues. Trimming took off 1 base at V and 3 bases at J, with 1 base between the two ends. CDR1 SGHTA and CDR2 FQGTGA come from the germline V gene. In DNA, the CDR3 is TGTGCCAGCAGCTTAAACTATAATTCACCCCTCCACTTT. It yields the protein CASSLNYNSPLHF.

The CDR3 nucleotides are TGTGCCAGCAGCTTATTCGCGGCTAGCGGGAGCTTCCAAGAGACCCAGTACTTC. Translating it yields CASSLFAASGSFQETQYF. The chain couples TRBV7-6 to TRBJ2-5; the match to TRBD2 covers 10 bases. Looked up from germline, CDR1 is SGHVS and CDR2 is FNYEAQ. The ends lost 2 bases at V and 1 base at J; junction bases unmatched: 10. The CDR3 loop spans 18 amino acids.

The chain couples TRBV5-4 to TRBJ2-1; D not certain. The CDR3 totals 13 residues. Trimming took 2 bases from V and 4 from J, leaving 7 bases between them. Germline CDR1 SGHNT, CDR2 YYREEE (reference sequence). Here the CDR3 reads CASSLTLYNEQFF. CDR3 in DNA: TGTGCCAGCAGCTTAACTCTTTACAATGAGCAGTTCTTC.

The rearrangement links TRBV4-3 to TRBJ2-5; D remains ambiguous. CDR1 is LGHNA, CDR2 YSLEER, per germline. Trimming removed 0 bases from V and 7 bases from J, with 9 bases in between. The CDR3 spans 13 residues. This CDR3 reads CASSQEIQRTQYF. Written as DNA, the CDR3 is TGCGCCAGCAGCCAAGAAATCCAAAGGACCCAGTACTTC.

This chain uses TRBV5-8 with TRBJ2-2, with unresolved D. The CDR3 runs to 14 residues. Trimming removed 5 bases from V and 0 bases from J, with 8 bases in between. Germline V CDR1 and CDR2: SGHTS, YDEGEE. CDR3 amino acids: CASRYQANTGELFF. The CDR3 nucleotides are TGTGCCAGCAGATATCAGGCGAACACCGGGGAGCTGTTTTTT.

The J gene is TRBJ1-1, the V gene TRBV6-5; D gene ambiguous. The CDR3 is made up of 13 amino acids. With 4 bases removed from V and 1 base from J, the gap between germline ends came to 7 bases. The germline V gene encodes CDR1 MNHEY and CDR2 SVGAGI. CDR3 protein: CASSFARNTEAFF. The DNA of the CDR3 is TGTGCCAGCAGTTTCGCTCGGAACACTGAAGCTTTCTTT.

The gene calls are TRBV4-2 and TRBJ1-4; possible D gene TRBD1, 5 bases. Germline CDR1 LGHNA, CDR2 YNFKEQ. The CDR3 contains 16 residues. V lost 3 bases and J 10 bases, leaving 21 bases between the germline ends. CDR3 nucleotides: TGTGCCAGCAGCCAGCCGGGGGTTGCAGCGTTTGGAAAACTGTTTTTT. Protein: CASSQPGVAAFGKLFF.

The chain employs TRBV23-1 and TRBJ2-7; 10 bases are a match to TRBD2. TRBV23-1 is filed as an ORF, its function uncertain. Unmatched junction bases numbered 10, after V lost 0 bases and J lost 2 bases. This CDR3 contains 18 residues. The DNA of the CDR3 is TGCGCCAGCAGTCAATCGCCCCCCGGACTAGCGGACACCTACGAGCAGTACTTC. This sequence encodes CASSQSPPGLADTYEQYF.

The chain carries TRBV3-1 (or the pseudogene TRBV3-2) and TRBJ2-1, with D unresolved. Trimming pared 9 bases from V and 0 bases from J, leaving 15 bases between. The CDR3 totals 15 residues. Germline V lookup: CDR1 LGHDT, CDR2 YNNKEL (reference sequence). CDR3 in amino acids: CASQKTLDSYNEQFF. CDR3 bases: TGTGCCAGTCAAAAGACGCTGGACTCCTACAATGAGCAGTTCTTC.

V and J are TRBV5-5 and TRBJ1-1; D not certain. This CDR3 comprises 12 residues. CDR1 and CDR2 from the germline V gene are SGHKS and YYEKEE (reference sequence). Trimming took off 2 bases at V and 4 bases at J, with 6 bases between the two ends. This CDR3 reads CASSFSGTEAFF. CDR3 nucleotides: TGTGCCAGCAGCTTTTCGGGCACTGAAGCTTTCTTT.

CDR3 coding DNA: TGTGCCAGCAGAGCAACCCCCGGGACGGCGAATTCACCCCTCCACTTT. Translated: CASRATPGTANSPLHF. The gene calls are TRBV2 and TRBJ1-6, with D possibly TRBD1 on 5 matching bases. The V end was cut by 6 bases, the J end by 7 bases, with 19 bases between. The CDR3 has 16 residues. Germline V gives CDR1 SNHLY, CDR2 FYNNEI.

The chain recombines TRBV4-2 with TRBJ2-3; 13 bases line up with TRBD2. The J segment lost 2 bases and the V segment lost 5 bases, leaving 10 bases of the junction unmatched. The CDR3 has 18 residues. CDR1 is LGHNA and CDR2 is YNFKEQ in the germline V gene. CDR3 coding DNA: TGTGCCAGCAGCGCCCGCCGACTAGCGGGGGGAACCACAGATACGCAGTATTTT. As protein: CASSARRLAGGTTDTQYF.

This sequence joins TRBV7-2 and TRBJ1-1, with D maybe TRBD1 (5 bases). This CDR3 comprises 14 residues. Germline V gene data show CDR1 as SGHTA and CDR2 as FQGNSA. V was trimmed by 5 bases and J by 5 bases, leaving 15 bases between them. The CDR3 DNA reads TGTGCCAGCAGCAGCTCGGGGGGTGGTACTGAAGCTTTCTTT. Protein product: CASSSSGGGTEAFF.

The CDR3: CAISESTLAGHEQYF. The CDR3 DNA follows: TGTGCCATCAGTGAGTCAACGCTAGCGGGCCACGAGCAGTACTTC. The chain uses TRBV10-3 and TRBJ2-7; 8 positions agree with TRBD2. Germline assignment: CDR1 ENHRY and CDR2 SYGVKD. The CDR3 has 15 amino acids. The V and J ends lost 0 bases and 5 bases, in that order; junction bases with no gene match: 6.